A single sample is the source of the 2 T cell receptor beta chains below, sequenced in a study of T-cell memory formation after mild COVID-19. In TCRdb, the 5' RACE reads were re-called with MiXCR into one record per CDR3 protein. Altogether 130,000 to 150,000 distinct CDR3 sequences are present, about 19% being singletons, with the ten largest covering around 2.5%. Sequencing was done on a sample of PBMCs or a T cell subset sorted from them (not recorded which). These receptors all come from an adult woman who had mild COVID-19 (a few samples of this study predate the infection). Cell type and time point are not known.

V is TRBV2 and J is TRBJ2-1; TRBD2 is a possible D gene (6 bases). The germline V gene encodes CDR1 SNHLY and CDR2 FYNNEI. V lost 7 bases to trimming and J lost 12 bases, with 19 bases between them. The CDR3 totals 13 residues. CDR3 coding DNA: TGTGCCAGCATTAACGTAGCGGTCGGGGGGCAGTTCTTC. The encoded protein is CASINVAVGGQFF.

This clonotype came up many times. The chain is built from TRBV7-2 and TRBJ2-5; no firm D call. The CDR3 has 12 amino acids. Germline V gene data show CDR1 as SGHTA and CDR2 as FQGNSA. V was pared by 5 bases and J by 2 bases, with 6 bases between. The CDR3 reads CASSRPQETQYF. The CDR3 bases are TGTGCCAGCAGCAGACCGCAAGAGACCCAGTACTTC.